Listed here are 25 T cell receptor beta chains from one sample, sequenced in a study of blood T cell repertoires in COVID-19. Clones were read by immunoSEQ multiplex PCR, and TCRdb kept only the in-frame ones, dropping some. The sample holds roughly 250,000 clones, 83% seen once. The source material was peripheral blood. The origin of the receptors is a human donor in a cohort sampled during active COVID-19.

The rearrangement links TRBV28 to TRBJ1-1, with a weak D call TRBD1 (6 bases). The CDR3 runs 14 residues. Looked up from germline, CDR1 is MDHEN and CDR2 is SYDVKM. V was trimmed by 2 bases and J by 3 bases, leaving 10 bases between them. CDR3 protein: CASSLGGADTEAFF. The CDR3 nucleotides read TGTGCCAGCAGTTTAGGGGGCGCGGACACTGAAGCTTTCTTT. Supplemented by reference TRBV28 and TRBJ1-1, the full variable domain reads DVKVTQSSRYLVKRTGEKVFLECVQDMDHENMFWYRQDPGLGLRLIYFSYDVKMKEKGDIPEGYSVSREKKERFSLILESASTNQTSMYLCASSLGGADTEAFFGQGTRLTVV.

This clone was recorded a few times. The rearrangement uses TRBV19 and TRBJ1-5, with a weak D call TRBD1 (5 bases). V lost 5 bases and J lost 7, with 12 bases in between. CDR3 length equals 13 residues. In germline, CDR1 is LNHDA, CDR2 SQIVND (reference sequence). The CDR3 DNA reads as TGTGCCAGTAGTGTTGTAGGGGCCCAGCCCCAGCATTTT. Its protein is CASSVVGAQPQHF.

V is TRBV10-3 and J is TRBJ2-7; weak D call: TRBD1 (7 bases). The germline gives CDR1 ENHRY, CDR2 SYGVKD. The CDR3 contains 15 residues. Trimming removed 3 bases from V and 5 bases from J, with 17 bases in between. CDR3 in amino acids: CAISEGAGGTDEQYF. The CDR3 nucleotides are TGTGCCATCAGTGAAGGGGCAGGGGGGACGGACGAGCAGTACTTC.

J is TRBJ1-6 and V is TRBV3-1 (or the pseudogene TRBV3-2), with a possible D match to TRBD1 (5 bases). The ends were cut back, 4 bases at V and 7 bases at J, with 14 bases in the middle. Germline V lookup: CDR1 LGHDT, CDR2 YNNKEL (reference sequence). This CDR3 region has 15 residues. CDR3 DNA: TGTGCCAGCAGCCCCCGGGGGGACCAGAATTCACCCCTCCACTTT. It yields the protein CASSPRGDQNSPLHF.

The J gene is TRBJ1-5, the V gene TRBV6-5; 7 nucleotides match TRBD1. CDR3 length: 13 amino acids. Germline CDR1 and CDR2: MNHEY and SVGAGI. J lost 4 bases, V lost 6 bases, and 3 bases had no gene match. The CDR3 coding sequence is TGTGCCAGCAGCCTGACAGGGAATCAGCCCCAGCATTTT. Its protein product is CASSLTGNQPQHF.

The CDR3 DNA is TGCGCCAGCAGCGACGGGACAGTTGAAAACGCTTTCTTT. Translating it yields CASSDGTVENAFF. V usage is TRBV10-1 and J usage is TRBJ1-1, with 7 nucleotides matching TRBD1. CDR1 and CDR2 (germline): WNHNN, SYGVQD (reference sequence). Trimming at V came to 6 bases and at J to 11 bases, leaving 12 bases not matched to a gene. The CDR3 is made up of 13 amino acids.

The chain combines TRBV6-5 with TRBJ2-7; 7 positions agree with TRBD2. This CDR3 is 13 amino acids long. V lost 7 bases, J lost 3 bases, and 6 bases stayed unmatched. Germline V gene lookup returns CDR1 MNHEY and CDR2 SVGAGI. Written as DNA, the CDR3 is TGTGCCAGCAACCCCGGGGGGAACTACGAGCAGTACTTC. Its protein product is CASNPGGNYEQYF.

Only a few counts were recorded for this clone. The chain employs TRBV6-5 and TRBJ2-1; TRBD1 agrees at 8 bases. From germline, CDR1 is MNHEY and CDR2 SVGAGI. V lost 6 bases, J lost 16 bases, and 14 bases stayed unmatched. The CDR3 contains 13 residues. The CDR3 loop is CASSRAVGQGRFF. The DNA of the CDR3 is TGTGCCAGCAGCCGAGCCGTAGGACAGGGTAGATTCTTC.

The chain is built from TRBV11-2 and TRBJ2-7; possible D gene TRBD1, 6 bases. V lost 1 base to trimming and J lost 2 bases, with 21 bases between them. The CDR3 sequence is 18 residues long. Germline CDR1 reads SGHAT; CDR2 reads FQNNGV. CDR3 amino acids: CASSLGPMGQGRPYEQYF. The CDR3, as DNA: TGTGCCAGCAGCTTAGGTCCCATGGGCCAGGGGCGCCCCTACGAGCAGTACTTC.

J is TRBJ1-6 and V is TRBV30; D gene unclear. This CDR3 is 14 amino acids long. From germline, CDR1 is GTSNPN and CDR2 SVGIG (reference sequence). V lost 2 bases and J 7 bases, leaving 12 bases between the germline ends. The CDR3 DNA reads TGTGCCTGGAGTTCCGGGGTAAGAAATTCACCCCTCCACTTT. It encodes CAWSSGVRNSPLHF.

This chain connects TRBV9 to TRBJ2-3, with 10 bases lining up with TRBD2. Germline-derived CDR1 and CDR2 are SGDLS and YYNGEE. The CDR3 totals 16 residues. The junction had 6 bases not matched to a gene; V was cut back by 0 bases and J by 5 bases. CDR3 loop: CASSVDLAGALDTQYF. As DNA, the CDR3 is TGTGCCAGCAGCGTAGACCTAGCGGGGGCTTTAGATACGCAGTATTTT.

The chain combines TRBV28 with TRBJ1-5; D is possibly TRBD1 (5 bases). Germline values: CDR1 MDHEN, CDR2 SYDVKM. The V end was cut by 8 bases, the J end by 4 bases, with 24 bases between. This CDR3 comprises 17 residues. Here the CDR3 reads CASLPRGTGLGNQPQHF. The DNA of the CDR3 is TGTGCCAGCCTTCCTAGAGGAACAGGATTAGGAAATCAGCCCCAGCATTTT.

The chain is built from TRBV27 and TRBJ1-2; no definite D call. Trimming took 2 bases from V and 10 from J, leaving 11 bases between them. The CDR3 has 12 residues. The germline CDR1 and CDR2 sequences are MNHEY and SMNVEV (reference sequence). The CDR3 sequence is CASSLGGRDYTF. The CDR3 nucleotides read TGTGCCAGCAGTTTAGGAGGGAGAGACTACACCTTC.

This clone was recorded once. The CDR3: CATSRRDRASPLHF. CDR3 DNA: TGTGCCACCAGCAGGAGGGACAGGGCTTCACCCCTCCACTTT. The chain joins TRBV15 to TRBJ1-6; 9 bases line up with TRBD1. This CDR3 is 14 amino acids long. The ends lost 3 bases at V and 9 bases at J; junction bases unmatched: 3. Per the germline V gene, CDR1 is LNHNV and CDR2 is YYDKDF (reference sequence).

CDR3 amino acids: CASRGREEEKLFF. CDR3 DNA sequence: TGTGCCAGCAGGGGCAGGGAAGAAGAAAAACTGTTTTTT. This chain joins TRBV7-9 and TRBJ1-4, with a possible D match to TRBD1 (5 bases). The CDR3 consists of 13 residues. Trimming cost V 6 bases and J 8 bases, with 13 bases left between them. Germline V gene lookup returns CDR1 SEHNR and CDR2 FQNEAQ (reference sequence).

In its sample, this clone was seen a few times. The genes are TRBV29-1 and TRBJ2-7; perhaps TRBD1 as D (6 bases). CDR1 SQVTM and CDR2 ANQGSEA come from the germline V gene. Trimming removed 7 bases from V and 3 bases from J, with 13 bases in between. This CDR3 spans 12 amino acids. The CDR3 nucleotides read TGCAGCGCCGGGACATACATCTACGAGCAGTACTTC. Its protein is CSAGTYIYEQYF.

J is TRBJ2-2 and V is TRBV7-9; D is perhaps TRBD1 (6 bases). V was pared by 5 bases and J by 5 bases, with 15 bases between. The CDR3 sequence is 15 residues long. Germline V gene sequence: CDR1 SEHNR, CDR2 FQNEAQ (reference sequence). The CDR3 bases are TGTGCCAGCAGCCAACAGGGTCTGGGAACCGGGGAGCTGTTTTTT. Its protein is CASSQQGLGTGELFF.

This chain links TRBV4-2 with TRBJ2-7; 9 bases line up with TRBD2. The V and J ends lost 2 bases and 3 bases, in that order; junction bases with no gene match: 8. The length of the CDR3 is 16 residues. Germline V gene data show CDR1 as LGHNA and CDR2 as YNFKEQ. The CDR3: CASSQRAGGSIYEQYF. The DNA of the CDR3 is TGTGCCAGCAGCCAACGGGCGGGAGGGTCGATCTACGAGCAGTACTTC.

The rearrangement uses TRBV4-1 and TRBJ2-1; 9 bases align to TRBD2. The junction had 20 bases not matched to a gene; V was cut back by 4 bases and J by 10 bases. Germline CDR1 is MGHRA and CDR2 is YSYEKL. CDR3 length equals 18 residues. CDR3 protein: CASSRGGWIAGDREEQFF. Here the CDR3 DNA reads TGCGCCAGCAGCCGCGGGGGATGGATAGCGGGGGACCGAGAGGAGCAGTTCTTC.

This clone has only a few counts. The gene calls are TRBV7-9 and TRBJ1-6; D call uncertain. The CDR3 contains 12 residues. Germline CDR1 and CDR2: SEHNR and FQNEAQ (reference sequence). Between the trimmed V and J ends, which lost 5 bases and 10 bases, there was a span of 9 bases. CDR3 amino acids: CASSRGESPLHF. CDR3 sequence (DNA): TGTGCCAGCAGCCGGGGAGAGTCACCCCTCCACTTT. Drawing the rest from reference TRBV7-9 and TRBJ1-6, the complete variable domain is DTGVSQNPRHKITKRGQNVTFRCDPISEHNRLYWYRQTLGQGPEFLTYFQNEAQLEKSRLLSDRFSAERPKGSFSTLEIQRTEQGDSAMYLCASSRGESPLHFGNGTRLTVT.

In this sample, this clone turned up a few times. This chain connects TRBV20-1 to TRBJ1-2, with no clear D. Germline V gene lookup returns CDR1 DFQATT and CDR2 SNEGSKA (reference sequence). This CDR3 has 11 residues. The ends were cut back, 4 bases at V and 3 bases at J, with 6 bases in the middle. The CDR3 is CSAMVDYGYTF. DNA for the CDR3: TGCAGTGCTATGGTAGACTATGGCTACACCTTC.

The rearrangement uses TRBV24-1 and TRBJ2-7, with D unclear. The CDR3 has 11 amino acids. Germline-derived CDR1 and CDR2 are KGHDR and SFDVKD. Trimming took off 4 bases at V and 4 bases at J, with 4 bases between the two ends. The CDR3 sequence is CATSDNYEQYF. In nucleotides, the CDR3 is TGTGCCACCAGTGACAATTACGAGCAGTACTTC.

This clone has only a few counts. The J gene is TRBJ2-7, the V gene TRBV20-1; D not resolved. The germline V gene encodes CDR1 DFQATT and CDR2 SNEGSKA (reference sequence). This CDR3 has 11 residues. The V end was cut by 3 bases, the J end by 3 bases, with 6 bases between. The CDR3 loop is CSARRNYEQYF. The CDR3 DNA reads TGCAGTGCTAGGCGTAACTACGAGCAGTACTTC.

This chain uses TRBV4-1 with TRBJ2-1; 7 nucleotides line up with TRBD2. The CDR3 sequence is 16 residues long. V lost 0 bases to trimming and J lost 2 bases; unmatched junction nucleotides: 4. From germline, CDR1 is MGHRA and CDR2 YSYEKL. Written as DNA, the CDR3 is TGCGCCAGCAGCCAAGATCCTAGCGGTCCCTACAATGAGCAGTTCTTC. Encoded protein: CASSQDPSGPYNEQFF.

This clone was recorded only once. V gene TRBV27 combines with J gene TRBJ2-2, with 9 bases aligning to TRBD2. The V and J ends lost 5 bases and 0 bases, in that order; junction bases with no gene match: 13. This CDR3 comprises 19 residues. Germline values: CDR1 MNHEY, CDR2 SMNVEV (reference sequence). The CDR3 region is CASSRLWIAGAANTGELFF. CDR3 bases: TGTGCCAGCAGTCGGCTCTGGATAGCGGGGGCCGCGAACACCGGGGAGCTGTTTTTT.